Given below is one T cell receptor (beta chain) in context. Its cognate antigen is unknown. This sample was taken from a study of shared clonotypes between healthy human individuals. Execution of the assay was at deep level. Profiled with immunoSEQ multiplex PCR; TCRdb holds only in-frame clones, not every one. Here the sample spans more than 2,000,000 clones, approximately 93% being singletons. CDR1 and CDR2 from the germline V gene are SNHLY and FYNNEI. This CDR3 has 17 amino acids. V was shortened by 6 bases and J by 11 bases, with 29 bases between the two germline ends. The study's findings and limits: Represented genetic and exposure-history diversity was restricted by having few donors. Some naive CD4 clonotypes, roughly 4.5%, turned up in common across a few donors.

Input material: naive CD4+ T cells from PBMCs. Subset in this sample: CD45RA+ positively selected. The rearrangement uses TRBV2 and TRBJ2-4, with D perhaps TRBD2 (6 bases). The TCR originated in a man aged 18 to 30 in good health. Some clones in this sample may be carry-over from other donors' samples. The CDR3 DNA sequence: TGTGCCAGCAGCGTAAGCGGAGGGACCCCCTATCGCACCGTTCAGTACTTC. Its translation: CASSVSGGTPYRTVQYF.